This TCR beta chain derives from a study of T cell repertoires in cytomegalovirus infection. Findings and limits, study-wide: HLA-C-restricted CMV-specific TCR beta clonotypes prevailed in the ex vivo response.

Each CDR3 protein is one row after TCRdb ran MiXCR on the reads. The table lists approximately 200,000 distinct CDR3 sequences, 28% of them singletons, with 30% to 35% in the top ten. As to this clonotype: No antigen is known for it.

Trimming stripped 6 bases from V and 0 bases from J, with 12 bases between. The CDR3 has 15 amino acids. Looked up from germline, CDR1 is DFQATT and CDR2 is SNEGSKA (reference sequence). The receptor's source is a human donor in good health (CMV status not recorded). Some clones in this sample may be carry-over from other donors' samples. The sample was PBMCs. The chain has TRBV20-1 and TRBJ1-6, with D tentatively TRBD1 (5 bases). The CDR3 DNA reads TGCAGTGCCCGGACACAAAGCTCCTATAATTCACCCCTCCACTTT. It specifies CSARTQSSYNSPLHF.